What follows are 27 T cell receptor beta chains derived from one specimen sequenced in a study of response to subunit inactivated influenza vaccine. TCRdb redid the calling of the RT-PCR reads with MiXCR, one entry per CDR3 protein. The top ten clones hold 10% to 15% of a sample with about 500,000 distinct CDR3 sequences, more than 7% of them seen once. The material sequenced was PBMCs from blood, taken around 25 months after vaccination. The receptors were sampled from a man aged 50-75 years who received an inactivated influenza vaccine.

The chain uses TRBV12-3 or TRBV12-4 and TRBJ1-2, with 10 bases lining up with TRBD1. CDR3 length equals 14 residues. V was pared by 2 bases and J by 7 bases, with 4 bases of the junction left unmatched. CDR3 in DNA: TGTGCCAGCAGTTTAAGACAGGGGGCTTCTGGCTACACCTTC. It codes for CASSLRQGASGYTF.

This clonotype was detected many times. J is TRBJ2-1 and V is TRBV2; 7 bases are a match to TRBD1. The V gene end was trimmed by 6 bases and the J gene end by 8 bases; junction bases not matched to a gene: 7. CDR3 length: 13 amino acids. The V gene's germline CDR1 is SNHLY and CDR2 FYNNEI. This chain's CDR3 is CASRDTGVHEQFF. Written as DNA, the CDR3 is TGTGCCAGCAGAGACACAGGGGTCCATGAGCAGTTCTTC.

This clonotype was seen many times. The rearrangement uses TRBV3-1 and TRBJ2-7; TRBD1 aligns across 7 bases. Germline values: CDR1 LGHDT, CDR2 YNNKEL (reference sequence). Trimming took 10 bases from V and 3 from J; bases not matched to a gene: 12. The CDR3 runs to 14 residues. The CDR3 nucleotides read TGTGCCACCCAACAGGGGCCATCATTCTACGAGCAGTACTTC. Its translation: CATQQGPSFYEQYF.

CDR3 in amino acids: CASSPPYLGAIERSGANVLTF. In DNA, the CDR3 is TGTGCCAGCTCACCACCGTATTTAGGGGCCATTGAGCGCTCTGGGGCCAACGTCCTGACTTTC. V is TRBV18 and J is TRBJ2-6; D might be TRBD1 (5 bases). The CDR3 is 21 residues long. Germline lookup yields CDR1 KGHSH and CDR2 LQKENI. Trimming pared 0 bases from V and 0 bases from J, leaving 21 bases between. Supplemented by reference TRBV18 and TRBJ2-6, the full variable domain reads NAGVMQNPRHLVRRRGQEARLRCSPMKGHSHVYWYRQLPEEGLKFMVYLQKENIIDESGMPKERFSAEFPKEGPSILRIQQVVRGDSAAYFCASSPPYLGAIERSGANVLTFGAGSRLTVL.

This clonotype appeared many times. The J gene is TRBJ2-3, the V gene TRBV7-9; TRBD1 might be the D (6 bases). The CDR3 runs 13 residues. V was clipped by 8 bases and J by 0 bases, with 9 bases between them. Germline-derived CDR1 and CDR2 are SEHNR and FQNEAQ (reference sequence). Here the CDR3 reads CASRTASTDTQYF. DNA for the CDR3: TGTGCCAGCCGGACAGCTAGCACAGATACGCAGTATTTT.

Only a few counts were recorded for this clonotype. The V gene is TRBV18, the J gene TRBJ2-1; D not certain. The V end lost 3 bases, the J end lost 6 bases, and 9 bases lay between the germline ends. The CDR3 length is 13 residues. CDR1 is KGHSH and CDR2 is LQKENI in the germline V gene. CDR3 DNA sequence: TGTGCCAGCTCACCTTCCAGGAGCAATGAGCAGTTCTTC. As protein: CASSPSRSNEQFF.

This clonotype appeared many times. CDR3 nucleotide sequence: TGTGCCAGCAGCCAGAAAGACGGGACGGGTAATGAAAAACTGTTTTTT. Its protein product is CASSQKDGTGNEKLFF. The rearrangement joins TRBV4-2 to TRBJ1-4; the D gene is possibly TRBD1 (5 bases). This CDR3 is 16 amino acids long. V lost 3 bases and J lost 4, with 15 bases in between. The germline gives CDR1 LGHNA, CDR2 YNFKEQ.

This clonotype was seen a handful of times. The chain combines TRBV4-3 with TRBJ2-7, with D possibly matching TRBD1 (6 bases). The CDR3 extends over 17 amino acids. The germline CDR1 and CDR2 sequences are LGHNA and YSLEER. V lost 0 bases to trimming and J lost 3 bases, with 18 bases between them. DNA of the CDR3: TGCGCCAGCAGCCAAGATATAGGGGGAGCTCGAAGCTACGAGCAGTACTTC. Protein product: CASSQDIGGARSYEQYF.

This clonotype turned up a few times. The chain carries TRBV7-9 and TRBJ2-4; 12 bases agree with TRBD2. V lost 5 bases to trimming and J lost 5 bases; unmatched junction nucleotides: 4. CDR3 length: 15 residues. Germline CDR1 is SEHNR and CDR2 is FQNEAQ (reference sequence). CDR3 amino acids: CASSRRLAGENIQYF. Written as DNA, the CDR3 is TGTGCCAGCAGCCGTCGACTAGCGGGGGAAAACATTCAGTACTTC.

This clonotype was recorded a few times. The CDR3 DNA reads TGTGCCAGCAGCGTAGTTGCGAGTCGAAGGACCGGGGAGCTGTTTTTT. Translating it yields CASSVVASRRTGELFF. J is TRBJ2-2 and V is TRBV9; unclear D gene. Germline V gives CDR1 SGDLS, CDR2 YYNGEE. This CDR3 has 16 residues. V was cut by 0 bases and J by 5 bases, with 14 bases left in between.

This clonotype was observed at least ten times. This chain connects TRBV2 to TRBJ1-1; the D gene is possibly TRBD1 (5 bases). The V end was cut by 6 bases, the J end by 0 bases, with 14 bases between. The CDR3 runs 15 residues. From germline, CDR1 is SNHLY and CDR2 FYNNEI. The CDR3 DNA reads as TGTGCCAGCAGGCCTGGGGCGGTTATGAACACTGAAGCTTTCTTT. This encodes CASRPGAVMNTEAFF.

This clonotype was observed a handful of times. This chain connects TRBV5-6 to TRBJ2-1, with D uncertain. V was shortened by 1 base and J by 0 bases, with 8 bases between the two germline ends. Germline V lookup: CDR1 SGHDT, CDR2 YYEEEE. The CDR3 loop spans 15 amino acids. Here the CDR3 reads CASSLTVSSYNEQFF. The DNA for the CDR3 is TGTGCCAGCAGCTTGACAGTCAGCTCCTACAATGAGCAGTTCTTC.

This clonotype came up many times. V gene TRBV20-1 combines with J gene TRBJ2-1; D is possibly TRBD2 (5 bases). With 1 base removed from V and 4 bases from J, the gap between germline ends came to 14 bases. The germline CDR1 and CDR2 sequences are DFQATT and SNEGSKA (reference sequence). The CDR3 contains 15 residues. For the CDR3, the DNA is TGCAGTGCTAGAGTGCGGGCGGACGCTTACAATGAGCAGTTCTTC. Residues: CSARVRADAYNEQFF.

This clonotype was seen at least ten times. The genes are TRBV29-1 and TRBJ1-5, with a weak D call TRBD1 (6 bases). The CDR3 spans 13 residues. V was shortened by 6 bases and J by 0 bases, with 9 bases between the two germline ends. Germline V gene lookup returns CDR1 SQVTM and CDR2 ANQGSEA. The DNA of the CDR3 is TGCAGCGTAGGAGGGGGTAGCAATCAGCCCCAGCATTTT. Its translation is CSVGGGSNQPQHF.

This clonotype has more than one count but fewer than ten. The chain couples TRBV6-1 to TRBJ2-7; D possibly corresponds to TRBD2 (5 bases). The CDR3 runs 13 residues. Trimming removed 4 bases from V and 9 bases from J, with 16 bases in between. Per germline, CDR1 MNHNS and CDR2 SASEGT. CDR3 protein: CASSGGRFGWQYF. CDR3 coding DNA: TGTGCCAGCAGTGGCGGGCGGTTCGGGTGGCAGTACTTC.

This clonotype has a count of ten or more. The chain uses TRBV2 and TRBJ2-3, with TRBD2 identical over 7 bases. This CDR3 is 16 amino acids long. The J segment lost 0 bases and the V segment lost 1 base, leaving 4 bases of the junction unmatched. Per the germline V gene, CDR1 is SNHLY and CDR2 is FYNNEI. CDR3 sequence (DNA): TGTGCCAGCAGTGAAGGGCTAGCGGCTAGCACAGATACGCAGTATTTT. Amino acid sequence: CASSEGLAASTDTQYF.

There are a few counts of this clonotype. This sequence joins TRBV5-1 and TRBJ2-5; 12 nucleotides align to TRBD2. The length of the CDR3 is 15 residues. In germline, CDR1 is SGHRS, CDR2 YFSETQ. J lost 1 base, V lost 4 bases, and 2 bases had no gene match. CDR3 loop: CASSPTSGSQETQYF. In DNA form, the CDR3 reads TGCGCCAGCAGCCCGACTAGCGGGAGCCAAGAGACCCAGTACTTC.

This clonotype was counted ten times or more. This chain links TRBV28 with TRBJ2-3; D possibly corresponds to TRBD2 (5 bases). V was trimmed by 5 bases and J by 0 bases, leaving 18 bases between them. Germline V lookup: CDR1 MDHEN, CDR2 SYDVKM. This CDR3 comprises 17 residues. CDR3 sequence: CASSPFKRSDSTDTQYF. The CDR3 DNA reads TGTGCCAGCAGTCCCTTCAAGCGGTCCGATAGCACAGATACGCAGTATTTT.

This clonotype was detected ten times or more. As DNA, the CDR3 is TGCAGTGCCCATAGCGTTGGGGGCGAGCAGTACTTC. Translating it yields CSAHSVGGEQYF. The chain is built from TRBV20-1 and TRBJ2-7; tentatively, D is TRBD1 or TRBD2 (5 bases each). This CDR3 comprises 12 residues. Germline CDR1 is DFQATT and CDR2 is SNEGSKA (reference sequence). Trimming cost V 6 bases and J 6 bases, with 15 bases left between them.

V gene TRBV6-5 combines with J gene TRBJ1-2, with D perhaps TRBD1 (5 bases). The CDR3 contains 15 residues. CDR1 and CDR2 from the germline V gene are MNHEY and SVGAGI. Between the trimmed V and J ends, which lost 2 bases and 0 bases, there was a span of 10 bases. The CDR3 coding sequence is TGTGCCAGCAGTTACGGGCAGGGTTCTAACTATGGCTACACCTTC. Protein: CASSYGQGSNYGYTF.

V usage is TRBV6-2 or TRBV6-3 and J usage is TRBJ1-1; D ambiguous. V was trimmed by 6 bases and J by 4 bases, leaving 9 bases between them. The V gene's germline CDR1 is MNHEY and CDR2 SVGEGT. The CDR3 loop spans 12 amino acids. This CDR3 is CASSRWTTEAFF. CDR3 in DNA: TGTGCCAGCAGCCGGTGGACCACTGAAGCTTTCTTT.

This clonotype showed up many times. This chain links TRBV5-1 with TRBJ2-2, with 7 bases aligning to TRBD1. Trimming cost V 4 bases and J 2 bases; bases outside gene matches: 5. The germline V gene encodes CDR1 SGHRS and CDR2 YFSETQ. The CDR3 consists of 15 residues. The DNA for the CDR3 is TGCGCCAGCAGCCCGGACAGGAGTAACACCGGGGAGCTGTTTTTT. Amino acids: CASSPDRSNTGELFF.

The sample holds a few counts of this clonotype. The chain recombines TRBV6-2 or TRBV6-3 with TRBJ2-7; D gene unclear. CDR1 MNHEY and CDR2 SVGEGT come from the germline V gene. The CDR3 runs 13 residues. V was trimmed by 0 bases and J by 3 bases, leaving 6 bases between them. DNA of the CDR3: TGTGCCAGCAGTTACTCTGTTAACTACGAGCAGTACTTC. Protein sequence: CASSYSVNYEQYF.

This clonotype was counted once. The chain employs TRBV9 and TRBJ2-3, with 8 nucleotides matching TRBD2. With V trimmed by 0 bases and J by 6 bases, 9 bases remained unmatched. The CDR3 contains 16 residues. CDR1 and CDR2 (germline): SGDLS, YYNGEE. The CDR3 DNA sequence: TGTGCCAGCAGCGTAGGGGTAGCGGGAAGGCTTGATACGCAGTATTTT. Residues: CASSVGVAGRLDTQYF.

This clonotype was recorded a few times. V gene TRBV15 combines with J gene TRBJ2-7; D remains unclear. V was clipped by 0 bases and J by 6 bases, with 6 bases between them. CDR3 size: 12 residues. Germline CDR1 is LNHNV and CDR2 is YYDKDF (reference sequence). This CDR3 is CATSRDVSEQYF. CDR3 sequence (DNA): TGTGCCACCAGCAGAGATGTCAGCGAGCAGTACTTC.

The CDR3 DNA follows: TGTGCCTGGAGCGCACTTCGGGCAAATGAGCAGTTCTTC. Its protein product is CAWSALRANEQFF. V usage is TRBV30 and J usage is TRBJ2-1; D is uncertain. The CDR3 is 13 amino acids. Trimming took 3 bases from V and 7 from J, leaving 13 bases between them. In germline, CDR1 is GTSNPN, CDR2 SVGIG (reference sequence).

In its sample, this clonotype was seen a few times. The rearrangement uses TRBV24-1 and TRBJ2-3; 11 bases are a match to TRBD2. V was clipped by 3 bases and J by 5 bases; unmatched bases: 6. The CDR3 contains 16 residues. In germline, CDR1 is KGHDR, CDR2 SFDVKD. CDR3 region: CATSDPSGGYGDTQYF. CDR3 nucleotides: TGTGCCACCAGTGATCCTAGCGGGGGGTATGGAGATACGCAGTATTTT.